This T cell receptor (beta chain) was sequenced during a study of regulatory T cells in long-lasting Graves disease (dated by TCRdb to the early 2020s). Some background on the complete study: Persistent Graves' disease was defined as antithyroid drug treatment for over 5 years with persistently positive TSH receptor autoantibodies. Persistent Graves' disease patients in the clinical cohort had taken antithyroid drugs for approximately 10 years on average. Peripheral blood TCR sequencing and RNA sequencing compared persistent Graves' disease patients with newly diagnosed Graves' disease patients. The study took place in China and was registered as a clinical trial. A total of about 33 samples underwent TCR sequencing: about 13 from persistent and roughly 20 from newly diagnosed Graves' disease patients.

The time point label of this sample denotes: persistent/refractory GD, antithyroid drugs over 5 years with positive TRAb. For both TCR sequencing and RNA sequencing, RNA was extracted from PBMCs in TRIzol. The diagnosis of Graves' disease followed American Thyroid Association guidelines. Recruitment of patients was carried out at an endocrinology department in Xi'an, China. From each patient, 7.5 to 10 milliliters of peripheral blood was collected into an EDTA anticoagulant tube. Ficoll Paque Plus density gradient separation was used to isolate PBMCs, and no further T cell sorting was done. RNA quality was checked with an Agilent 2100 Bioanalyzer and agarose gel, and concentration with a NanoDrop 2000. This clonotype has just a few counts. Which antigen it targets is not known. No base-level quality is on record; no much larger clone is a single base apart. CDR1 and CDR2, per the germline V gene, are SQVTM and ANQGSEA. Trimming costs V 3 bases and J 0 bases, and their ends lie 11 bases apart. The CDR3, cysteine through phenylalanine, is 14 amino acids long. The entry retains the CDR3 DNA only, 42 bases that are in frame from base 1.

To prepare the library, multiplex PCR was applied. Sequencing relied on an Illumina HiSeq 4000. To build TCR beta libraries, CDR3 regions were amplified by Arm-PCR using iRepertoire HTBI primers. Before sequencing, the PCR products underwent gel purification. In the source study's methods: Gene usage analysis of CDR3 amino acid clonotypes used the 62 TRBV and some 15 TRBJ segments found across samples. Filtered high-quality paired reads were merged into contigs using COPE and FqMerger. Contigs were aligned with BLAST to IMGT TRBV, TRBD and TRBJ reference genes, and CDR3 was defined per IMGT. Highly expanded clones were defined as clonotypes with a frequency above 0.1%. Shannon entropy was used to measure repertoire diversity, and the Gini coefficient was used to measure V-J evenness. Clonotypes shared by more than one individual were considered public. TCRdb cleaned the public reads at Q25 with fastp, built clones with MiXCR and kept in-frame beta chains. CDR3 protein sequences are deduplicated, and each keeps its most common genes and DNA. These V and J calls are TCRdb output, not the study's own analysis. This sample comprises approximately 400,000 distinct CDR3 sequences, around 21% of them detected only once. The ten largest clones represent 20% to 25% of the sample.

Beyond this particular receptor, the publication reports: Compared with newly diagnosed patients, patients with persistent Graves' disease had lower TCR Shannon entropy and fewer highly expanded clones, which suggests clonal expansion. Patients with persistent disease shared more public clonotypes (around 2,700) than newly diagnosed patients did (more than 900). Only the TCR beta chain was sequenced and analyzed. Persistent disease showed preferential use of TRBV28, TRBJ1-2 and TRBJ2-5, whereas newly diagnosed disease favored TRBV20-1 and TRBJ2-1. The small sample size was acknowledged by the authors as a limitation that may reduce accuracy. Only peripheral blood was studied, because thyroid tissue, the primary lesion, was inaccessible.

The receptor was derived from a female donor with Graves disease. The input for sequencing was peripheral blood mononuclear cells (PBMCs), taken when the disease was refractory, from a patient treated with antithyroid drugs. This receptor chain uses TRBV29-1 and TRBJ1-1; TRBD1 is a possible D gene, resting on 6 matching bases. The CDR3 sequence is CSVDLTGMNTEAFF. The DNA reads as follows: TGCAGCGTTGATCTGACAGGTATGAACACTGAAGCTTTCTTT.